This TCR beta chain was recorded in a study of T cells in Graves' hyperthyroidism and ophthalmopathy. CDR3 length equals 14 residues. Per the germline V gene, CDR1 is MDHEN and CDR2 is SYDVKM. The ends lost 9 bases at V and 5 bases at J; junction bases unmatched: 9. Hyperthyroidism patients were newly diagnosed, had disease duration under 2 months, and were aged 18 to 65 years. Amplification yielded TCR beta CDR3 regions, with RNA transcripts as the source. Primed by the HTBI set, a first-round RT-PCR was run on the TCR CDR3. TCRdb redid the calling of the multiplex PCR reads with MiXCR, one entry per CDR3 protein. The sample includes fewer than 850,000 distinct CDR3 sequences, approximately 15% of them seen just once.

Source material: blood. The chain has TRBV28 and TRBJ2-7; 11 bases are shared with TRBD2. This receptor was identified in a man aged 45 to 65 with Graves' hyperthyroidism. The CDR3 DNA is TGTGCCAGTCTTCTAGCGGGAGGCCCCAACGAGCAGTACTTC. It specifies CASLLAGGPNEQYF.